This T cell receptor (beta chain) was captured by sequencing in a study of CXCR3-negative and CXCR3-positive naive CD8 T cells. Findings of the study overall: Memory CD8+ cells showed much lower diversity, while both naive subsets were comparably high. CXCR3-positive naive cells carried more hydrophobic TRB CDR3s than CXCR3-negative naive cells did. Cryopreserved cells showed partially decreased CXCR3 expression, and most assays used fresh PBMCs.

The CDR3 covers 15 residues. Germline V lookup: CDR1 SGHAT, CDR2 FQNNGV. In the case of this clonotype: The antigen is undetermined.

UMI-labeled 5' RACE TRB cDNA libraries were prepared from the cells. TCRdb processed the 5' RACE reads again and assigns one entry to each CDR3 protein, with no DNA. Its table lists about 110,000 distinct CDR3 sequences. The origin of this receptor is a human donor in good health. Some clones in this sample may be carry-over from other donors' samples. Source material: naive CXCR3+ CD8+ T cells from blood. Subset noted: CD45RO-CCR7+CD27+CD95- naive CD8+ T cells expressing CXCR3 (TNR3+). V gene TRBV11-2 combines with J gene TRBJ2-3. The CDR3 sequence is CASSLYVTSTDTQYF.